A single sample is the source of the 10 T cell receptor beta chains below, sequenced in a study of T cells in Graves' hyperthyroidism and ophthalmopathy. There were TCR beta CDR3 regions amplified from RNA transcripts. With the HTBI primer set, the TCR CDR3 went through a first round of RT-PCR. TCRdb re-analysed the multiplex PCR reads in MiXCR, keeping a single row per CDR3 protein. The sample includes approximately 590,000 distinct CDR3 sequences, roughly 14% of them seen just once. Sequencing was done on a sample of blood. The receptors derive from a woman aged 30 to 39 with Graves' hyperthyroidism.

This clonotype has at least ten counts. CDR3 in amino acids: CAWSVHALQETQYF. For the CDR3, the DNA is TGTGCCTGGAGTGTACATGCCTTACAAGAGACCCAGTACTTC. The chain uses TRBV30 and TRBJ2-5; D is unclear. Trimming stripped 0 bases from V and 2 bases from J, with 10 bases between. The CDR3 runs 14 residues. The germline CDR1 and CDR2 sequences are GTSNPN and SVGIG (reference sequence).

The sample holds a few counts of this clonotype. CDR3: CASSPHGGDNEQFF. CDR3 in DNA: TGTGCCAGCAGCCCTCACGGGGGGGACAATGAGCAGTTCTTC. This chain joins TRBV7-3 and TRBJ2-1; 8 nucleotides line up with TRBD2. Trimming cost V 5 bases and J 5 bases; bases outside gene matches: 5. The germline CDR1 and CDR2 sequences are SGHTA and FQGTGA. The length of the CDR3 is 14 residues.

This clonotype has at least ten counts. The chain carries TRBV28 and TRBJ2-1; TRBD2 matches 13 bases. The germline V gene has CDR1 MDHEN and CDR2 SYDVKM. The V segment lost 5 bases and the J segment 4 bases; nucleotides outside the gene matches: 8. The CDR3 runs 17 residues. The CDR3 DNA is TGTGCCAGCAGTAACCTCGGGACTAGCGGGATATACAATGAGCAGTTCTTC. Encoded protein: CASSNLGTSGIYNEQFF.

Concerning this clonotype: This could be a read error, since a much larger clone is one nucleotide away. V and J are TRBV7-6 and TRBJ2-3; possibly TRBD1 or TRBD2 for D (6 bases each). The CDR3 loop spans 18 amino acids. Germline CDR1 and CDR2: SGHVS and FNYEAQ. The CDR3 nucleotides are TGTGCCCGCAGCCAGACTAGGGGGACCCGCACACACACAGATACGCAGTATTTT. This codes for CARSQTRGTRTHTDTQYF.

The chain carries TRBV20-1 and TRBJ2-7; 9 nucleotides agree with TRBD2. J was trimmed by 4 bases and V by 6 bases; bases with no gene match: 4. This CDR3 comprises 12 residues. Germline V CDR1 and CDR2: DFQATT, SNEGSKA (reference sequence). The CDR3 protein is CSAETSGYEQYF. The CDR3 DNA sequence: TGCAGTGCAGAGACTAGCGGTTACGAGCAGTACTTC.

At least ten counts were recorded for this clonotype. The V call is TRBV7-2, the J call TRBJ2-1, with TRBD2 matching over 7 bases. The length of the CDR3 is 15 residues. J gave up 3 bases and V 5 bases, and 7 bases lay outside the gene matches. Germline CDR1 reads SGHTA; CDR2 reads FQGNSA. Here the CDR3 DNA reads TGTGCCAGCAGCCCCGGAGCGGGACGCTACAATGAGCAGTTCTTC. Translation gives CASSPGAGRYNEQFF.

This clonotype has at least ten counts. DNA of the CDR3: TGTGCCACCAGCAGAGAAACGGGACAGGGCCACGAGCAGTACTTC. It encodes CATSRETGQGHEQYF. This sequence joins TRBV15 and TRBJ2-7, with 9 bases that match TRBD1. Germline CDR1 reads LNHNV; CDR2 reads YYDKDF (reference sequence). The CDR3 spans 15 residues. V shed 0 bases, J shed 5 bases, and the junction held 5 bases outside the gene matches.

CDR3 residues: CASITTGGLPDTQYF. The CDR3 bases are TGTGCCAGCATTACCACGGGGGGGCTCCCAGATACGCAGTATTTT. The chain joins TRBV28 to TRBJ2-3; 8 nucleotides agree with TRBD2. CDR3 length equals 15 residues. V shed 7 bases, J shed 4 bases, and the junction held 10 bases outside the gene matches. Germline lookup yields CDR1 MDHEN and CDR2 SYDVKM.

This clonotype was counted a few times. The rearrangement joins TRBV18 to TRBJ1-4; D may be TRBD1 (5 bases). The CDR3 has 14 amino acids. The germline CDR1 and CDR2 sequences are KGHSH and LQKENI. The germline V and J ends were trimmed by 3 bases and 6 bases, with 11 bases remaining between them. The CDR3 bases are TGTGCCAGCTCACCGGGGCAGGGTGATGAAAAACTGTTTTTT. It translates to CASSPGQGDEKLFF.

This clonotype was counted a few times. The chain carries TRBV6-5 and TRBJ1-1, with D maybe TRBD1 (6 bases). CDR3 length equals 14 residues. CDR1 and CDR2 (germline): MNHEY, SVGAGI. Between the trimmed V and J ends, which lost 0 bases and 8 bases, there was a span of 13 bases. The CDR3 loop reads CASSYSIATGEAFF. The CDR3 nucleotides read TGTGCCAGCAGTTACTCGATAGCGACAGGAGAAGCTTTCTTT.